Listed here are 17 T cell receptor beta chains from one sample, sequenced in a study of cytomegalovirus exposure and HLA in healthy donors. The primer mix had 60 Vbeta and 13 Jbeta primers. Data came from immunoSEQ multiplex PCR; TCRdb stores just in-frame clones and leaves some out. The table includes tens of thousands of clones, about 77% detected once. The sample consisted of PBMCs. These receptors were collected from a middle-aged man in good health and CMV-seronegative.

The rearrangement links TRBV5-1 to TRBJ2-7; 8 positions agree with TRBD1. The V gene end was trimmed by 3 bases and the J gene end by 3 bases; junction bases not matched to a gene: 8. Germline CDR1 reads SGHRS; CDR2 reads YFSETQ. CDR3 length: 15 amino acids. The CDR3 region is CASSYSRTGSYEQYF. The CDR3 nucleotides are TGCGCCAGCAGCTACTCGAGGACAGGGAGCTACGAGCAGTACTTC. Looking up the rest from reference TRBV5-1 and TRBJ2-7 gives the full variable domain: KAGVTQTPRYLIKTRGQQVTLSCSPISGHRSVSWYQQTPGQGLQFLFEYFSETQRNKGNFPGRFSGRQFSNSRSEMNVSTLELGDSALYLCASSYSRTGSYEQYFGPGTRLTVT.

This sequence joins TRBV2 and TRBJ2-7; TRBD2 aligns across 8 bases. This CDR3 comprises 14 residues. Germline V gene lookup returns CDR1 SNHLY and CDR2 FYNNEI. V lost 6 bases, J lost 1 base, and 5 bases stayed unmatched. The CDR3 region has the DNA TGTGCCAGCAGCATAGCGGGACAATCCTACGAGCAGTACTTC. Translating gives CASSIAGQSYEQYF.

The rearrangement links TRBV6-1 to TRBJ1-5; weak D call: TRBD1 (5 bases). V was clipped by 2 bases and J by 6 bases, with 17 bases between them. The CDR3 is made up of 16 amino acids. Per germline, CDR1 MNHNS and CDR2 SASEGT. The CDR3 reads CASSENWGGVGQPQHF. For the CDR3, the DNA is TGTGCCAGCAGTGAAAATTGGGGAGGGGTCGGTCAGCCCCAGCATTTT.

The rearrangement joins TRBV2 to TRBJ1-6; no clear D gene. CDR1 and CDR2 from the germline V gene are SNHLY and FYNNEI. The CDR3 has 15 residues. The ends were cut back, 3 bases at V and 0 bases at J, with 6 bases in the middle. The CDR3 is CASSDSFSYNSPLHF. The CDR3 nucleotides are TGTGCCAGCAGTGACAGTTTCTCCTATAATTCACCCCTCCACTTT. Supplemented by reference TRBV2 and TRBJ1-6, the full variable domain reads EPEVTQTPSHQVTQMGQEVILRCVPISNHLYFYWYRQILGQKVEFLVSFYNNEISEKSEIFDDQFSVERPDGSNFTLKIRSTKLEDSAMYFCASSDSFSYNSPLHFGNGTRLTVT.

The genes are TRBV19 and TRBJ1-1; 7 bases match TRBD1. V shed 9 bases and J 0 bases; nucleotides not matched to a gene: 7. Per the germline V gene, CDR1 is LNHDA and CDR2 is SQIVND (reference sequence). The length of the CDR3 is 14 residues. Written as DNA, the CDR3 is TGTGCCAGCTCGAGACAGGGATTGAACACTGAAGCTTTCTTT. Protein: CASSRQGLNTEAFF. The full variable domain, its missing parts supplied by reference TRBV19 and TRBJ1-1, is DGGITQSPKYLFRKEGQNVTLSCEQNLNHDAMYWYRQDPGQGLRLIYYSQIVNDFQKGDIAEGYSVSREKKESFPLTVTSAQKNPTAFYLCASSRQGLNTEAFFGQGTRLTVV.

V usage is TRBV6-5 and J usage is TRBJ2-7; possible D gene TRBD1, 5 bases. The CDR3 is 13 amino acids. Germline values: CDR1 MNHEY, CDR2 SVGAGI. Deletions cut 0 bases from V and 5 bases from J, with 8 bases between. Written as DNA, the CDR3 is TGTGCCAGCAGTTACTCAGGGGATAACGAGCAGTACTTC. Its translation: CASSYSGDNEQYF.

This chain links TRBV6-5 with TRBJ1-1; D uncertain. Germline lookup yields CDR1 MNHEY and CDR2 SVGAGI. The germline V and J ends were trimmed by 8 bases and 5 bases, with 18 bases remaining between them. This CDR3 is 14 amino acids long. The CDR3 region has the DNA TGTGCCAGCGAGACATCAACCGATTTGACTGAAGCTTTCTTT. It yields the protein CASETSTDLTEAFF.

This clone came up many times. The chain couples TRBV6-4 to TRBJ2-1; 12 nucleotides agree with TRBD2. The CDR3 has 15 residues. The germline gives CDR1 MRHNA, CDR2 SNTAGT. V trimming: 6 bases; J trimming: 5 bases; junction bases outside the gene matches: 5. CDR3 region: CASSDTSGGHNEQFF. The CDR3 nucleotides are TGTGCCAGCAGCGATACTAGCGGGGGGCACAATGAGCAGTTCTTC.

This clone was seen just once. DNA for the CDR3: TGTGCCAGCAGCTTAAAGGGGCCGTACCAAGAGACCCAGTACTTC. Translated: CASSLKGPYQETQYF. V and J are TRBV7-7 and TRBJ2-5; possibly TRBD1 for D (5 bases). Trimming took off 2 bases at V and 0 bases at J, with 10 bases between the two ends. Germline CDR1 reads SSHAT; CDR2 reads FNYEAQ (reference sequence). This CDR3 comprises 15 residues. Full variable domain (rest looked up from reference TRBV7-7 and TRBJ2-5): GAGVSQSPRYKVTKRGQDVTLRCDPISSHATLYWYQQALGQGPEFLTYFNYEAQPDKSGLPSDRFSAERPEGSISTLTIQRTEQRDSAMYRCASSLKGPYQETQYFGPGTRLLVL.

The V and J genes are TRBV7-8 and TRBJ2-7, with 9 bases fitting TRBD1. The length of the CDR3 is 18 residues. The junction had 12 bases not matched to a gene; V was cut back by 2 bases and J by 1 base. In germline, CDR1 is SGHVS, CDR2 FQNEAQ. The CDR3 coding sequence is TGTGCCAGCAGCTTAAGGGGACAGGGTGTCCTACGATCCTACGAGCAGTACTTC. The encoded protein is CASSLRGQGVLRSYEQYF.

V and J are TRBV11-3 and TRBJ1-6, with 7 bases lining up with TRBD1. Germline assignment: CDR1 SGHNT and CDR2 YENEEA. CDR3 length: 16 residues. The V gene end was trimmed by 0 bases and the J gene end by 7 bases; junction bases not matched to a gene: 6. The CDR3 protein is CASSLDEGAGNSPLHF. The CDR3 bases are TGTGCCAGCAGCTTAGATGAGGGGGCTGGAAATTCACCCCTCCACTTT.

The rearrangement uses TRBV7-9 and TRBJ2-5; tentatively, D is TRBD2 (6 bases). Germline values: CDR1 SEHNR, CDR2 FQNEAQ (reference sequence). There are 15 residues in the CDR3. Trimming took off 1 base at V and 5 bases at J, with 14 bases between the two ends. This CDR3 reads CASSLVAREDETQYF. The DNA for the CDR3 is TGTGCCAGCAGCTTAGTCGCCAGGGAGGACGAGACCCAGTACTTC. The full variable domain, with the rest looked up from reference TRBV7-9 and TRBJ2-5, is DTGVSQNPRHKITKRGQNVTFRCDPISEHNRLYWYRQTLGQGPEFLTYFQNEAQLEKSRLLSDRFSAERPKGSFSTLEIQRTEQGDSAMYLCASSLVAREDETQYFGPGTRLLVL.

CDR3 coding DNA: TGTGCCAGCAGCCCCTTGGCGGGAGCTAGCACAGATACGCAGTATTTT. It yields the protein CASSPLAGASTDTQYF. J is TRBJ2-3 and V is TRBV7-9; TRBD2 matches 7 bases. The CDR3 runs to 16 residues. Looked up from germline, CDR1 is SEHNR and CDR2 is FQNEAQ (reference sequence). Trimming at V came to 5 bases and at J to 0 bases, leaving 8 bases not matched to a gene.

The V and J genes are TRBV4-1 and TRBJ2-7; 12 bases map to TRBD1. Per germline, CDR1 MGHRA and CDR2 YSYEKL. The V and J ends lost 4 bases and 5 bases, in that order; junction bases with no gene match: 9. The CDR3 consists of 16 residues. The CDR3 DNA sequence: TGCGCCAGCAGCCGGGGACAGGGGGCCCGGGGCGACGAGCAGTACTTC. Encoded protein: CASSRGQGARGDEQYF.

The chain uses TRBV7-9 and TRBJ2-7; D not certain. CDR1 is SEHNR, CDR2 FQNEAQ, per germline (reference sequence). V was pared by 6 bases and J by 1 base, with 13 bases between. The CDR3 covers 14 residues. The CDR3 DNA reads TGTGCCAGCAGTTCTGACTTAAAATCCTACGAGCAGTACTTC. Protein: CASSSDLKSYEQYF.

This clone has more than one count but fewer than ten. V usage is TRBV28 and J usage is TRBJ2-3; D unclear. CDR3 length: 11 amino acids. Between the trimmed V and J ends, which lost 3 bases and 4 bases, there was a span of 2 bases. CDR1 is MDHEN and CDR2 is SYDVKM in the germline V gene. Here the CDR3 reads CASSFADTQYF. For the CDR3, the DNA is TGTGCCAGCAGTTTCGCAGATACGCAGTATTTT.

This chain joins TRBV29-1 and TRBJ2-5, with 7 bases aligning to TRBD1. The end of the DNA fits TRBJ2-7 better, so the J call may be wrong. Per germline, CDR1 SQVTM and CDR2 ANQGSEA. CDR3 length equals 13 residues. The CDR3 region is CSVSGTAPYEQYF. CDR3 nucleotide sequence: TGCAGCGTCTCCGGGACAGCACCCTACGAGCAGTACTTC.